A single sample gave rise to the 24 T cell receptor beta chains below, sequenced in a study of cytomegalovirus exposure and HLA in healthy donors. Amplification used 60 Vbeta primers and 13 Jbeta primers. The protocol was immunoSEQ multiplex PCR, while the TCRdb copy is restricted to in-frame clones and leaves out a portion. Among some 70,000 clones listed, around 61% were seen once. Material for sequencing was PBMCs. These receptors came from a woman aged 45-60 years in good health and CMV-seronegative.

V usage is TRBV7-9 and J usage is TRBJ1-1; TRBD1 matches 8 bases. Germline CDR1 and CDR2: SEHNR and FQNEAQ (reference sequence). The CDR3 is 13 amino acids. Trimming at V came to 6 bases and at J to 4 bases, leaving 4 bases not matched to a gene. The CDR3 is CASRQTGGTEAFF. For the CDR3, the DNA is TGTGCCAGCAGACAAACAGGGGGCACTGAAGCTTTCTTT.

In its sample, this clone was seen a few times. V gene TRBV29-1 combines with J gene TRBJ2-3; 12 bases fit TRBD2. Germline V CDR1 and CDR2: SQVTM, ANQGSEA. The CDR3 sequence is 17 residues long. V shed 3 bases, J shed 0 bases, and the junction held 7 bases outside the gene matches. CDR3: CSVDGLAGGRSTDTQYF. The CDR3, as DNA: TGCAGCGTTGACGGTCTAGCGGGAGGGAGAAGCACAGATACGCAGTATTTT.

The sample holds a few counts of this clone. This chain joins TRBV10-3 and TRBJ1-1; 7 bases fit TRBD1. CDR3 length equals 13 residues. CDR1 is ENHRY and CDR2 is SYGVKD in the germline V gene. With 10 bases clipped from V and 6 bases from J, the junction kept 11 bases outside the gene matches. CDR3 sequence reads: CATDTGEGAEAFF. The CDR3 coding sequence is TGTGCCACCGACACAGGGGAAGGAGCTGAAGCTTTCTTT.

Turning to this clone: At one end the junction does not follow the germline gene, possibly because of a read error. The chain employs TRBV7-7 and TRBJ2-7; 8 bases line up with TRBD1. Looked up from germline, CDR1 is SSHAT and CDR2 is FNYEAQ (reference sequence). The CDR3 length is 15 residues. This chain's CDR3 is CASSAGAGGANEQYF. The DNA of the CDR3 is TGTGCTAGCAGCGCCGGGGCAGGGGGCGCGAACGAGCAGTACTTC. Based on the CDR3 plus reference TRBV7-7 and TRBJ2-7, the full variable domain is GAGVSQSPRYKVTKRGQDVTLRCDPISSHATLYWYQQALGQGPEFLTYFNYEAQPDKSGLPSDRFSAERPEGSISTLTIQRTEQRDSAMYRCASSAGAGGANEQYFGPGTRLTVT.

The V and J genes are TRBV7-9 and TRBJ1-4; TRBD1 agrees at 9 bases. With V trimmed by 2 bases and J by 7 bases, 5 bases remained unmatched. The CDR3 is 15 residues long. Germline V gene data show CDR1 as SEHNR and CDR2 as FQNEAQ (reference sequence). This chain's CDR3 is CASSLYGTGSEKLFF. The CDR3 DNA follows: TGTGCCAGCAGCTTATATGGGACAGGGTCTGAAAAACTGTTTTTT.

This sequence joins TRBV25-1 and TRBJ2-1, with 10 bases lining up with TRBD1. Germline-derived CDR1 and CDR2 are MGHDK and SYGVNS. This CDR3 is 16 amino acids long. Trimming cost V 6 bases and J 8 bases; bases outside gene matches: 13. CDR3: CASSPTDRGDGYEQFF. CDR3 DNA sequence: TGTGCCAGCAGCCCCACGGACAGGGGGGATGGTTATGAGCAGTTCTTC.

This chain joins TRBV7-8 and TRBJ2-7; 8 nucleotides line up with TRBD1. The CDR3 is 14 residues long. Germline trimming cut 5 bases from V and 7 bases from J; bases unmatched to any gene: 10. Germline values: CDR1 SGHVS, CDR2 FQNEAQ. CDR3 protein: CASSPGQGSREQYF. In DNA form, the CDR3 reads TGTGCCAGCAGCCCTGGACAGGGTTCGAGGGAGCAGTACTTC.

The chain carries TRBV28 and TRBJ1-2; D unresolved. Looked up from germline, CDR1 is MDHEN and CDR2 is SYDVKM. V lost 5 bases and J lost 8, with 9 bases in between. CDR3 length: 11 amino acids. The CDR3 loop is CASSVTRGYTF. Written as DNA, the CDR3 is TGTGCCAGCAGTGTGACACGGGGCTACACCTTC.

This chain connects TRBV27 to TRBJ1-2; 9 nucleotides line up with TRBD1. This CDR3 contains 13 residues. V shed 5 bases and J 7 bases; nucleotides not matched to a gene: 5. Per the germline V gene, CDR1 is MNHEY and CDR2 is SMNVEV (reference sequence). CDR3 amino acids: CASSATGGPGYTF. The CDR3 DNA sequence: TGTGCCAGCAGTGCCACAGGGGGCCCTGGCTACACCTTC.

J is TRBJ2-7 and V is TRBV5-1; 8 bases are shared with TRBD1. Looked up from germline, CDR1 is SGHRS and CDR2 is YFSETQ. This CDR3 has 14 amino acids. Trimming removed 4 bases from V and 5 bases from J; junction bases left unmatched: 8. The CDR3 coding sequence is TGCGCCAGCAGCACGGACAGGGAAGGGAACGAGCAGTACTTC. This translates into CASSTDREGNEQYF.

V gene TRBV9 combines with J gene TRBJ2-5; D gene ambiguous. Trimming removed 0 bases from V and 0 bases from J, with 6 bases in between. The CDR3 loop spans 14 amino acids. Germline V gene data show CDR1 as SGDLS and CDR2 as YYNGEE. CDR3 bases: TGTGCCAGCAGCGTAGGGAGTTACCAAGAGACCCAGTACTTC. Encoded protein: CASSVGSYQETQYF.

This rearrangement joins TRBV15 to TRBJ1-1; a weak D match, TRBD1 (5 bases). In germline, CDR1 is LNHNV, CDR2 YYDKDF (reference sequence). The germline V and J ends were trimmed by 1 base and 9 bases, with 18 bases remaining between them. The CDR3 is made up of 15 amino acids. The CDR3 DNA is TGTGCCACCAGCAGAGTTGGTAGGCAGGGTGGAAAAGCTTTCTTT. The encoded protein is CATSRVGRQGGKAFF.

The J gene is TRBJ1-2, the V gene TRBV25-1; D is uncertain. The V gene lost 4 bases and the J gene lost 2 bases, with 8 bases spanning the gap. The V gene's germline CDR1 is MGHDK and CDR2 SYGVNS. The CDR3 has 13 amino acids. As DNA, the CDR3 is TGTGCCAGCAGTGTGGCGGGGAACTATGGCTACACCTTC. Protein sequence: CASSVAGNYGYTF.

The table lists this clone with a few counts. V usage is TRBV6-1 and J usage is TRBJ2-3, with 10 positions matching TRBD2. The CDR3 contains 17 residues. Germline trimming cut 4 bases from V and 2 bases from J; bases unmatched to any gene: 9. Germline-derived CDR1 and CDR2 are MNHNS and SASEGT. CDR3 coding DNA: TGTGCCAGCAGTGTGAAGGGACTAGCGTACAACACAGATACGCAGTATTTT. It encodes CASSVKGLAYNTDTQYF.

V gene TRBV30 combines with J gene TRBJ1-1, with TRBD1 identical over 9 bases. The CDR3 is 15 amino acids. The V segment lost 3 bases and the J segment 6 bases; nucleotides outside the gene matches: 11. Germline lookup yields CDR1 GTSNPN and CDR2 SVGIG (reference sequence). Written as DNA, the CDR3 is TGTGCCTGGAGCCTGGGGAGACAGGGGGTCCCTGAAGCTTTCTTT. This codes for CAWSLGRQGVPEAFF.

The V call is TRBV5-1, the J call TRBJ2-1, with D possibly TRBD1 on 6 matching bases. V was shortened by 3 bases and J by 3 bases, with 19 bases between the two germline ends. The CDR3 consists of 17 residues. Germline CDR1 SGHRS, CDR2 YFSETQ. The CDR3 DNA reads TGCGCCAGCAGCTCCTCCTCCGGGACACTAATCTACAATGAGCAGTTCTTC. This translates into CASSSSSGTLIYNEQFF.

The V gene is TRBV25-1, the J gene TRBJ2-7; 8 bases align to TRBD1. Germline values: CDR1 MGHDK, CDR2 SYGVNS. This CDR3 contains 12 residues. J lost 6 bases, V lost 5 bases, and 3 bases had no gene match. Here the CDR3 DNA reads TGTGCCAGCAGTTGGGACAGGAGCGAGCAGTACTTC. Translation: CASSWDRSEQYF.

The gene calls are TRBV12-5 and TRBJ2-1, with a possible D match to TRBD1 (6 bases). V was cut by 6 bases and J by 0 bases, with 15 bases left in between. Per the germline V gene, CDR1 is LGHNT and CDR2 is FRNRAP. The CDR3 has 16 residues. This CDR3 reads CASGPDRLTSYNEQFF. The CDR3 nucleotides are TGTGCTAGTGGCCCGGACAGATTAACCTCCTACAATGAGCAGTTCTTC.

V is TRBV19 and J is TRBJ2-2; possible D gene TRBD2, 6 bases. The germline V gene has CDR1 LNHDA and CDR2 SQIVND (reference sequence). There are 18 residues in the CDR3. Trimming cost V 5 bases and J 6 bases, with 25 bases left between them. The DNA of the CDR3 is TGTGCCAGTAGTCGGCCGCGGGATTTCAGAAACCCACCCGGGGAGCTGTTTTTT. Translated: CASSRPRDFRNPPGELFF.

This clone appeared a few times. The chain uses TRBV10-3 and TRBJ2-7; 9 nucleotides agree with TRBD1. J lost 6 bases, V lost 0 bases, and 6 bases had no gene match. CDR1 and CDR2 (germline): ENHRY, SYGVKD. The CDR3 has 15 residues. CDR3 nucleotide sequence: TGTGCCATCAGTGAGTCATGGGACAGGGTCTCCGAGCAGTACTTC. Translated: CAISESWDRVSEQYF.

CDR3 loop: CASSPWRQTYGYTF. CDR3 bases: TGTGCCAGCAGTCCCTGGCGACAGACCTATGGCTACACCTTC. The chain has TRBV28 and TRBJ1-2, with a weak D call TRBD1 (5 bases). The CDR3 runs to 14 residues. Germline V gives CDR1 MDHEN, CDR2 SYDVKM. Trimming left V 5 bases short and J 4 bases short, with 14 bases between.

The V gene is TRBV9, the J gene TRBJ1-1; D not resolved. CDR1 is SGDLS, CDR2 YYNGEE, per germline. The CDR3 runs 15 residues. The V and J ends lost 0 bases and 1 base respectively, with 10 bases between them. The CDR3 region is CASSVAPVENTEAFF. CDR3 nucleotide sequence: TGTGCCAGCAGCGTAGCCCCAGTTGAGAACACTGAAGCTTTCTTT.

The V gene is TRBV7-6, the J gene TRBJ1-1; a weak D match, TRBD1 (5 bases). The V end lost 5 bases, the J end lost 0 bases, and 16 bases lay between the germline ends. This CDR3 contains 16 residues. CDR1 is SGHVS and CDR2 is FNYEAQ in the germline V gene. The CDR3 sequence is CASSQGTGFMNTEAFF. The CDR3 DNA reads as TGTGCCAGCAGCCAGGGCACAGGCTTCATGAACACTGAAGCTTTCTTT.

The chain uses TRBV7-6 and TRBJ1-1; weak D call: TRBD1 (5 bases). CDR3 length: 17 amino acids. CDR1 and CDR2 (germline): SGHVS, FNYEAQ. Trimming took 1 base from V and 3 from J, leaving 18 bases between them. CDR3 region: CASSLEAPTVRYTEAFF. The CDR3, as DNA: TGTGCCAGCAGCTTAGAGGCCCCGACAGTACGGTACACTGAAGCTTTCTTT.